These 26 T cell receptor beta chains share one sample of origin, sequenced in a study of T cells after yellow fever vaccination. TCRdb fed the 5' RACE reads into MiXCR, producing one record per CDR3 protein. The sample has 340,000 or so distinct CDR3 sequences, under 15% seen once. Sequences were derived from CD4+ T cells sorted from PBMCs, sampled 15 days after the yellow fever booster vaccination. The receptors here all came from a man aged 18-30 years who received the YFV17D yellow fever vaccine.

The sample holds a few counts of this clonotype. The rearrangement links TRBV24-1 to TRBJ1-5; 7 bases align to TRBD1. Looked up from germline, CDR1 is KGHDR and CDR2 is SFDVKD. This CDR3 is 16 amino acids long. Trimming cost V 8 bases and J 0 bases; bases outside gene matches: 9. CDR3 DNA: TGTGCCACCACGGCGGACAGGCTGTGTAGCAATCAGCCCCAGCATTTT. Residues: CATTADRLCSNQPQHF.

CDR3 nucleotide sequence: TGTGCCAGCAGCCCACACGACATCTCCCGCTTACATGAGCAGTTCTTC. Translated: CASSPHDISRLHEQFF. J is TRBJ2-1 and V is TRBV11-2, with D uncertain. The germline V and J ends were trimmed by 5 bases and 8 bases, with 22 bases remaining between them. This CDR3 region has 16 residues. Germline loops: CDR1 SGHAT, CDR2 FQNNGV.

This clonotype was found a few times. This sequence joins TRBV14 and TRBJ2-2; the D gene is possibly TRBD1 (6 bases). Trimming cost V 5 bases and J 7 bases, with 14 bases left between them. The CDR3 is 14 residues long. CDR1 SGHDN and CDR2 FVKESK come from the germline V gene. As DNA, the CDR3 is TGTGCCAGCAGCTTTCTAGGACAGTTCGGGGAGCTGTTTTTT. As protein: CASSFLGQFGELFF.

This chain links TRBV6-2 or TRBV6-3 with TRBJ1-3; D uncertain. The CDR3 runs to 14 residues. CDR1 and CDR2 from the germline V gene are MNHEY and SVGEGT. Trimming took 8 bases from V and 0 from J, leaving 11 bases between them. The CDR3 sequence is CASGEDLSGNTIYF. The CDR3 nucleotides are TGTGCCAGCGGCGAAGACCTCTCTGGAAACACCATATATTTT.

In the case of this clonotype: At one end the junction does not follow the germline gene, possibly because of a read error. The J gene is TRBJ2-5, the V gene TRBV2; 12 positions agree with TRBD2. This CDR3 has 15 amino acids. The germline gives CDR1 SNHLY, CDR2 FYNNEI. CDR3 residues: CGSSTTSGGGETQYF. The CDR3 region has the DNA TGTGGCAGCAGTACGACTAGCGGGGGCGGGGAGACCCAGTACTTC.

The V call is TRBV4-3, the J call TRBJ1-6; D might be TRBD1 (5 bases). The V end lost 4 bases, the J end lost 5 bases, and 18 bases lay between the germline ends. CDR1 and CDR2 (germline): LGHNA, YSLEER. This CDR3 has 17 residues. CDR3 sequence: CASSPLRTGDDNSPLHF. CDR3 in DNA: TGCGCCAGCAGCCCGCTGCGGACTGGGGACGATAATTCACCCCTCCACTTT.

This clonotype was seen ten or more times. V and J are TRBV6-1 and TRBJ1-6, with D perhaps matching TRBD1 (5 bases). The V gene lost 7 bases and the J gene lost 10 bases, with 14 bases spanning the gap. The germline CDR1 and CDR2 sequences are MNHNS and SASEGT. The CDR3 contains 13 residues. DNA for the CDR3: TGTGCCAGCACCGTAAGGTACAGGTCACCCCTCCACTTT. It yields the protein CASTVRYRSPLHF.

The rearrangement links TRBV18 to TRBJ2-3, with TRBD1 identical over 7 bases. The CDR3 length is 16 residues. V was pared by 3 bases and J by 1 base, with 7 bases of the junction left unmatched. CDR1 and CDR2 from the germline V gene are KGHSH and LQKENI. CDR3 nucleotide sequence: TGTGCCAGCTCACCTCGGACAGGAGGAGGCACAGATACGCAGTATTTT. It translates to CASSPRTGGGTDTQYF.

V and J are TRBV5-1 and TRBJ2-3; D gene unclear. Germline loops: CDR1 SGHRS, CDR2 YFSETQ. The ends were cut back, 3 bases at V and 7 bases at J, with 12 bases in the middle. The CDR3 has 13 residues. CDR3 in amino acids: CASSSGFTYTQYF. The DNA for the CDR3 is TGCGCCAGCAGCTCCGGCTTTACGTATACGCAGTATTTT. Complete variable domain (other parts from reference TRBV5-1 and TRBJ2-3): KAGVTQTPRYLIKTRGQQVTLSCSPISGHRSVSWYQQTPGQGLQFLFEYFSETQRNKGNFPGRFSGRQFSNSRSEMNVSTLELGDSALYLCASSSGFTYTQYFGPGTRLTVL.

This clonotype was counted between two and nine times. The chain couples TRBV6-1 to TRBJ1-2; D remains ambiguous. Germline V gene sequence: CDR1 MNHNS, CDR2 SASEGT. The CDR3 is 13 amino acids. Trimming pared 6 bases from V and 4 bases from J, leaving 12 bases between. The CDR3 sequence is CASSRVFRYGYTF. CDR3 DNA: TGTGCCAGCAGCCGGGTCTTCCGCTATGGCTACACCTTC.

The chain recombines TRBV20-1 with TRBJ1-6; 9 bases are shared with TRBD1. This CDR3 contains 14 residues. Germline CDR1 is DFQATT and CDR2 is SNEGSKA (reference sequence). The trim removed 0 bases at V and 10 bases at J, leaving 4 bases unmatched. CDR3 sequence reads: CSAREWTGESPLHF. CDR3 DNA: TGCAGTGCTAGAGAATGGACAGGGGAATCACCCCTCCACTTT.

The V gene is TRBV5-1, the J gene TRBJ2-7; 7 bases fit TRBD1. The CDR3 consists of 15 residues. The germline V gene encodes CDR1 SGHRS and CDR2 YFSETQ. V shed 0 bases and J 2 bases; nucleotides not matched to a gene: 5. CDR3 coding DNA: TGCGCCAGCAGCTTGGAGAACAGGGGAGCCTACGAGCAGTACTTC. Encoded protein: CASSLENRGAYEQYF.

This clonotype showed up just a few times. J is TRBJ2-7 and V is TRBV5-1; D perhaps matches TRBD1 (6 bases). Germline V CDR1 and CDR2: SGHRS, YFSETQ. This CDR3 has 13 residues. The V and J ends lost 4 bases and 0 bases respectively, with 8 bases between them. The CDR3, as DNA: TGCGCCAGCAGCGCGGACAGCTCCTACGAGCAGTACTTC. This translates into CASSADSSYEQYF.

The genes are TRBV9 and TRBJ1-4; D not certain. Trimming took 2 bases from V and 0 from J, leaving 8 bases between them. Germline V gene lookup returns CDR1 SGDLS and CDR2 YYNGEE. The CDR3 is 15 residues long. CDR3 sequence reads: CASSVQDATNEKLFF. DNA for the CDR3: TGTGCCAGCAGCGTGCAGGACGCAACTAATGAAAAACTGTTTTTT.

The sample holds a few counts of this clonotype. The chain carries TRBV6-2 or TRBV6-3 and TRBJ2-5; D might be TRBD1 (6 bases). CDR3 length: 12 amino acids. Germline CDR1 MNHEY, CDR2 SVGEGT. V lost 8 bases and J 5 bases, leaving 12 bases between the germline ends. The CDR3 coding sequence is TGTGCCAGCGGTTCAGGGGTCGAGACCCAGTACTTC. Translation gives CASGSGVETQYF.

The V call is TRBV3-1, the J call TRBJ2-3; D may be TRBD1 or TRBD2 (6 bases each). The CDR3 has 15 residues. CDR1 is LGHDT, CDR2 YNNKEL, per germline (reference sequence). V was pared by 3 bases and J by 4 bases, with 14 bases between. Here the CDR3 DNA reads TGTGCCAGCAGCCATGGACCGGAGGGGGCAGATACGCAGTATTTT. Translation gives CASSHGPEGADTQYF.

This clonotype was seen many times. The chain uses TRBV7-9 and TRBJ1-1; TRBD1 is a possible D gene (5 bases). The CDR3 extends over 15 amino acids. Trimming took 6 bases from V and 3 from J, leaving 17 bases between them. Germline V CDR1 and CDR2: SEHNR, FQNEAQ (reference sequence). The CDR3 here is CASRRPGTGDTEAFF. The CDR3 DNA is TGTGCCAGCAGACGACCCGGGACGGGGGACACTGAAGCTTTCTTT.

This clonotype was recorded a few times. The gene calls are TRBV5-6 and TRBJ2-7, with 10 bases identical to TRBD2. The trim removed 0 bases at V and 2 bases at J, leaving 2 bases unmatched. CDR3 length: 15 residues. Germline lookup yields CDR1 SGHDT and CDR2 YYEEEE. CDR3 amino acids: CASSLGLAGPYEQYV. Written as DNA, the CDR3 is TGTGCCAGCAGCTTGGGACTAGCGGGTCCCTACGAGCAGTACGTC.

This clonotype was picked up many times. The CDR3 region is CASSLAAGERTDTQYF. The CDR3 nucleotides read TGTGCCAGCAGCTTAGCGGCGGGGGAGCGCACAGATACGCAGTATTTT. The chain employs TRBV7-2 and TRBJ2-3, with TRBD2 identical over 7 bases. Germline trimming cut 0 bases from V and 1 base from J; bases unmatched to any gene: 4. The germline CDR1 and CDR2 sequences are SGHTA and FQGNSA. This CDR3 is 16 amino acids long.

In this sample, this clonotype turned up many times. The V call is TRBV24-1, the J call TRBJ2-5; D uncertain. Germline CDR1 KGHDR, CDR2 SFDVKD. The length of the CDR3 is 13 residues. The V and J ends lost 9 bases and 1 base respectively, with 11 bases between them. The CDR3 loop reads CATSDGPQETQYF. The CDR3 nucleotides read TGTGCCACCTCGGACGGGCCCCAAGAGACCCAGTACTTC.

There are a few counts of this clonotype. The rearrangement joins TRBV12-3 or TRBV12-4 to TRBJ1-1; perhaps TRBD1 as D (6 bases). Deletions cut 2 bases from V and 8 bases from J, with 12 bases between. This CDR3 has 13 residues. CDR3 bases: TGTGCCAGCAGTTTATTGGCCGGGACAGAAGCTTTCTTT. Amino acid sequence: CASSLLAGTEAFF.

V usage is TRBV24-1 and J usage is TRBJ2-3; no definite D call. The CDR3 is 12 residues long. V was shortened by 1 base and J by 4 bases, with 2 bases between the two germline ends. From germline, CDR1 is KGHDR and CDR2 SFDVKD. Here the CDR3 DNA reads TGTGCCACCAGTGATTTAGCAGATACGCAGTATTTT. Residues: CATSDLADTQYF.

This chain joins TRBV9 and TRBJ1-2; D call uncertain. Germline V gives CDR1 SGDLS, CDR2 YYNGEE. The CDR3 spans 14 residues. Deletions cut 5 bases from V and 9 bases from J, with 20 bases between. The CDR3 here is CASSPGQFENSYTF. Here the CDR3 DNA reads TGTGCCAGCAGTCCCGGGCAGTTTGAGAATAGCTACACCTTC.

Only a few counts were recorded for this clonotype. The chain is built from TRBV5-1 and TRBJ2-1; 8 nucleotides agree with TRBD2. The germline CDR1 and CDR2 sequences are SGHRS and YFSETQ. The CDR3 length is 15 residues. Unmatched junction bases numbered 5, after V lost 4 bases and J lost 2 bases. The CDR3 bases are TGCGCCAGCAGCGCTACGGGGGGGACCTACAATGAGCAGTTCTTC. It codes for CASSATGGTYNEQFF.

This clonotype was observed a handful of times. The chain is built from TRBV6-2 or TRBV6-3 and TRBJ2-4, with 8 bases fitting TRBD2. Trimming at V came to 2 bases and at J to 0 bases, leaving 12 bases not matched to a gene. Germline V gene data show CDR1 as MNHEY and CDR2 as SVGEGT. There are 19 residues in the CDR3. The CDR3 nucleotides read TGTGCCAGCAGTTACACGGAGACTAGCGAGTTCCTAGCCAAAAACATTCAGTACTTC. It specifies CASSYTETSEFLAKNIQYF.

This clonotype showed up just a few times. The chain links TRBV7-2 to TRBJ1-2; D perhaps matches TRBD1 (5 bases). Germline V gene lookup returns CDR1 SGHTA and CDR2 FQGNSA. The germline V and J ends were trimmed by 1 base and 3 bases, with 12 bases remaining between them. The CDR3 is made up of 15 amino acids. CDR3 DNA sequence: TGTGCCAGCAGCTTAGTGAGCGGGGCGTACTATGGCTACACCTTC. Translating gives CASSLVSGAYYGYTF.